The 22 T cell receptor beta chains below were found in one sample sequenced in a study of OX40 agonist ivuxolimab in advanced cancers. The protocol was immunoSEQ multiplex PCR, while the TCRdb copy is restricted to in-frame clones and leaves out a portion. This sample has 65,000 to 80,000 clones, with about 85% found just once. The input for sequencing was CD4+ or CD8+ T cells sorted from blood, taken in a trial of the OX40 agonist ivuxolimab. Every receptor here comes from an adult with an advanced solid tumor such as melanoma, head and neck, liver or kidney cancer.

The chain is built from TRBV10-2 and TRBJ2-3, with D perhaps matching TRBD1 (6 bases). CDR1 WSHSY and CDR2 SAAADI come from the germline V gene. CDR3 length equals 15 residues. V was shortened by 6 bases and J by 2 bases, with 15 bases between the two germline ends. CDR3 residues: CASSHTGTVTDTQYF. CDR3 DNA: TGCGCCAGCAGCCATACAGGGACCGTCACAGATACGCAGTATTTT.

The V and J genes are TRBV9 and TRBJ1-1, with TRBD1 as a possible D gene (6 bases). The CDR3 is 15 residues long. Trimming shortened V by 0 bases and J by 3 bases, and 12 bases separated the two germline ends. Germline V lookup: CDR1 SGDLS, CDR2 YYNGEE. The CDR3 loop is CASSVGGGLDTEAFF. The CDR3 region has the DNA TGTGCCAGCAGCGTAGGGGGGGGCCTGGACACTGAAGCTTTCTTT.

The rearrangement joins TRBV23-1 to TRBJ1-2; D ambiguous. TRBV23-1 is an ORF; its function is uncertain. The CDR3 spans 11 residues. V was pared by 2 bases and J by 6 bases, with 4 bases between. The CDR3, as DNA: TGCGCCAGCAGTCAAGAGGATGGCTACACCTTC. Amino acid sequence: CASSQEDGYTF.

V gene TRBV7-9 combines with J gene TRBJ2-1; 12 bases line up with TRBD2. The CDR3 extends over 13 amino acids. From germline, CDR1 is SEHNR and CDR2 FQNEAQ (reference sequence). With 8 bases clipped from V and 7 bases from J, the junction kept 3 bases outside the gene matches. The CDR3 nucleotides read TGTGCCAGCCAACTAGCGGGGGGTAATGAGCAGTTCTTC. Translated: CASQLAGGNEQFF. Complete variable domain (other parts from reference TRBV7-9 and TRBJ2-1): DTGVSQNPRHKITKRGQNVTFRCDPISEHNRLYWYRQTLGQGPEFLTYFQNEAQLEKSRLLSDRFSAERPKGSFSTLEIQRTEQGDSAMYLCASQLAGGNEQFFGPGTRLTVL.

This rearrangement joins TRBV2 to TRBJ1-1; the D is unclear. Trimming pared 6 bases from V and 7 bases from J, leaving 18 bases between. This CDR3 region has 14 residues. Germline V gene lookup returns CDR1 SNHLY and CDR2 FYNNEI. CDR3 DNA sequence: TGTGCCAGCAGCCGCCCGGGAGAATCTAATGAAGCTTTCTTT. This gives the protein CASSRPGESNEAFF.

This clone was picked up one time. The chain joins TRBV27 to TRBJ1-4; weak D call: TRBD1 (5 bases). The CDR3 runs 14 residues. V dropped 4 bases and J dropped 8 bases, with 14 bases sitting between them. Germline assignment: CDR1 MNHEY and CDR2 SMNVEV (reference sequence). CDR3: CASSSPGRGEKLFF. The CDR3 DNA reads as TGTGCCAGCAGTTCACCGGGGCGAGGGGAAAAACTGTTTTTT.

V gene TRBV7-9 combines with J gene TRBJ2-7; tentatively, D is TRBD1 (6 bases). Germline V lookup: CDR1 SEHNR, CDR2 FQNEAQ (reference sequence). The CDR3 runs to 12 residues. V dropped 5 bases and J dropped 9 bases, with 14 bases sitting between them. The CDR3 bases are TGTGCCAGCAGCCCCCAGGACAGTCGGCAGTACTTC. Translating it yields CASSPQDSRQYF. Full variable domain (outside the CDR3, taken from reference TRBV7-9 and TRBJ2-7): DTGVSQNPRHKITKRGQNVTFRCDPISEHNRLYWYRQTLGQGPEFLTYFQNEAQLEKSRLLSDRFSAERPKGSFSTLEIQRTEQGDSAMYLCASSPQDSRQYFGPGTRLTVT.

This sequence joins TRBV19 and TRBJ2-2, with D possibly TRBD2 on 6 matching bases. Trimming took 7 bases from V and 1 from J, leaving 10 bases between them. The CDR3 is 14 residues long. Germline loops: CDR1 LNHDA, CDR2 SQIVND (reference sequence). CDR3 DNA sequence: TGTGCCAGTATGGGGCGGGAGAACACCGGGGAGCTGTTTTTT. Translation gives CASMGRENTGELFF.

V gene TRBV18 combines with J gene TRBJ2-7; TRBD2 matches at 10 bases. This CDR3 spans 14 amino acids. V shed 2 bases and J 5 bases; nucleotides not matched to a gene: 3. Germline V gene lookup returns CDR1 KGHSH and CDR2 LQKENI. CDR3 nucleotide sequence: TGTGCCAGCTCACCAACTAGCGGGGAAAACGAGCAGTACTTC. Its protein product is CASSPTSGENEQYF.

For the CDR3, the DNA is TGCGCCAGCAGCTTGGGTGGTGCACCTAGCACAGATACGCAGTATTTT. Amino acid sequence: CASSLGGAPSTDTQYF. This rearrangement joins TRBV5-1 to TRBJ2-3; D not resolved. The V gene lost 0 bases and the J gene lost 0 bases, with 11 bases spanning the gap. Germline V gene lookup returns CDR1 SGHRS and CDR2 YFSETQ. This CDR3 has 16 amino acids.

The V and J genes are TRBV18 and TRBJ2-7; D remains ambiguous. Germline V gene data show CDR1 as KGHSH and CDR2 as LQKENI. Trimming removed 2 bases from V and 0 bases from J, with 11 bases in between. This CDR3 is built from 15 residues. The CDR3 nucleotides are TGTGCCAGCTCACCAGCAGATTTCACCTCCTACGAGCAGTACTTC. Encoded protein: CASSPADFTSYEQYF.

This clone is a singleton in its sample. The chain recombines TRBV5-1 with TRBJ1-5; D ambiguous. CDR1 is SGHRS, CDR2 YFSETQ, per germline. V gave up 4 bases and J gave up 3 bases, with 8 bases separating them. The length of the CDR3 is 13 residues. The CDR3 loop reads CASSPGPNQPQHF. CDR3 nucleotides: TGCGCCAGCAGCCCTGGACCCAATCAGCCCCAGCATTTT.

This sequence joins TRBV6-1 and TRBJ1-2; 9 bases are shared with TRBD1. The CDR3 runs to 14 residues. V shed 10 bases and J 4 bases; nucleotides not matched to a gene: 10. CDR1 is MNHNS and CDR2 is SASEGT in the germline V gene. DNA for the CDR3: TGTGCCACCTATACAGGGGGCGCAGGCTATGGCTACACCTTC. Protein: CATYTGGAGYGYTF.

The V call is TRBV30, the J call TRBJ1-1, with TRBD1 identical over 7 bases. The CDR3 is 14 amino acids. V shed 5 bases, J shed 4 bases, and the junction held 10 bases outside the gene matches. Germline CDR1 and CDR2: GTSNPN and SVGIG (reference sequence). CDR3 in DNA: TGTGCCTGGTGGAGCTACAGGGGCGGCACTGAAGCTTTCTTT. It yields the protein CAWWSYRGGTEAFF.

The chain uses TRBV5-1 and TRBJ1-2, with unresolved D. This CDR3 comprises 14 residues. The germline V and J ends were trimmed by 2 bases and 4 bases, with 12 bases remaining between them. CDR1 SGHRS and CDR2 YFSETQ come from the germline V gene. As DNA, the CDR3 is TGCGCCAGCAGCTTCGGGAAGAGAAGCTATGGCTACACCTTC. Protein product: CASSFGKRSYGYTF. Full variable domain (outside the CDR3, taken from reference TRBV5-1 and TRBJ1-2): KAGVTQTPRYLIKTRGQQVTLSCSPISGHRSVSWYQQTPGQGLQFLFEYFSETQRNKGNFPGRFSGRQFSNSRSEMNVSTLELGDSALYLCASSFGKRSYGYTFGSGTRLTVV.

The rearrangement uses TRBV10-3 and TRBJ2-5, with 8 bases aligning to TRBD1. From germline, CDR1 is ENHRY and CDR2 SYGVKD. This CDR3 has 14 residues. J was trimmed by 4 bases and V by 6 bases; bases with no gene match: 7. CDR3: CAIRSDRGGETQYF. The CDR3 DNA reads TGTGCCATCAGATCAGACAGGGGAGGAGAGACCCAGTACTTC.

This clone was counted between two and nine times. The V gene is TRBV4-1, the J gene TRBJ2-7; 9 nucleotides align to TRBD1. The CDR3 covers 15 residues. Germline V lookup: CDR1 MGHRA, CDR2 YSYEKL. V was pared by 3 bases and J by 4 bases, with 7 bases of the junction left unmatched. The CDR3 nucleotides are TGCGCCAGCAGCCACCCCGGGACAGGGATTTACGAGCAGTACTTC. Protein sequence: CASSHPGTGIYEQYF.

The rearrangement uses TRBV14 and TRBJ2-7; D might be TRBD1 or TRBD2, each matching 5 bases. The V gene's germline CDR1 is SGHDN and CDR2 FVKESK. The CDR3 spans 14 residues. Between the trimmed V and J ends, which lost 9 bases and 0 bases, there was a span of 15 bases. The CDR3 loop reads CASGLAGSSYEQYF. As DNA, the CDR3 is TGTGCCAGTGGGCTAGCAGGGAGCTCCTACGAGCAGTACTTC.

The genes are TRBV15 and TRBJ1-2, with 8 bases aligning to TRBD1. Germline CDR1 LNHNV, CDR2 YYDKDF (reference sequence). This CDR3 has 15 residues. V lost 3 bases to trimming and J lost 8 bases; unmatched junction nucleotides: 11. This chain's CDR3 is CATSRDRDRREGYTF. Written as DNA, the CDR3 is TGTGCCACCAGCAGGGACAGGGATCGGCGGGAGGGCTACACCTTC. The full variable domain, its missing parts supplied by reference TRBV15 and TRBJ1-2, is DAMVIQNPRYQVTQFGKPVTLSCSQTLNHNVMYWYQQKSSQAPKLLFHYYDKDFNNEADTPDNFQSRRPNTSFCFLDIRSPGLGDTAMYLCATSRDRDRREGYTFGSGTRLTVV.

The gene calls are TRBV4-3 and TRBJ2-7; 9 bases fit TRBD1. Germline CDR1 LGHNA, CDR2 YSLEER. The V segment lost 8 bases and the J segment 6 bases; nucleotides outside the gene matches: 11. This CDR3 comprises 14 residues. For the CDR3, the DNA is TGCGCCAGCGCGTCCGGGACAGGGCCCGTCGAGCAGTACTTC. Translating it yields CASASGTGPVEQYF.

This clone has a handful of counts. The gene calls are TRBV7-9 and TRBJ1-4, with 7 bases identical to TRBD1. Looked up from germline, CDR1 is SEHNR and CDR2 is FQNEAQ (reference sequence). The CDR3 is 17 residues long. Germline trimming cut 4 bases from V and 6 bases from J; bases unmatched to any gene: 14. The DNA for the CDR3 is TGTGCCAGCAGCTCGGACAGGTTTTTAACTGGGGATGAAAAACTGTTTTTT. Translating gives CASSSDRFLTGDEKLFF.

This chain joins TRBV7-8 and TRBJ2-7; TRBD1 aligns across 7 bases. The germline gives CDR1 SGHVS, CDR2 FQNEAQ. V lost 7 bases, J lost 0 bases, and 3 bases stayed unmatched. The CDR3 has 13 residues. In DNA form, the CDR3 reads TGTGCCAGCACCTGGGACAGCTCCTACGAGCAGTACTTC. This gives the protein CASTWDSSYEQYF.